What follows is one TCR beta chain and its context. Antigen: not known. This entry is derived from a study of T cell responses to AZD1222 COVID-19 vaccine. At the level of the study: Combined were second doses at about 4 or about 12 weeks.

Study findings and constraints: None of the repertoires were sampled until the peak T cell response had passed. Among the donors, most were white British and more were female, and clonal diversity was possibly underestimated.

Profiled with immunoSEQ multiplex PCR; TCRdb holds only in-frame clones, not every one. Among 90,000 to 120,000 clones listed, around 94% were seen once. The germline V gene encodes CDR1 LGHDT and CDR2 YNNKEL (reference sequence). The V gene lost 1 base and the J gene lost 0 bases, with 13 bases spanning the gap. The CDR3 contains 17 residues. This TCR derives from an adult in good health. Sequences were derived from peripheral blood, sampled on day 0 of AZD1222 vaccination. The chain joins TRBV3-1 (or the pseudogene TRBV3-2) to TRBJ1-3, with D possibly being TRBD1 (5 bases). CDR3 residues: CASSQGGGGYSGNTIYF. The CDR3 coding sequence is TGTGCCAGCAGCCAAGGTGGGGGAGGCTACTCTGGAAACACCATATATTTT.